The T cell receptor (beta chain) described here comes from a study of regulatory T cells in long-lasting Graves disease. Described time point: newly diagnosed GD, antithyroid drugs for less than 3 months. After RNA was extracted from PBMCs, the TCR library was made from it. Trimming cost V 5 bases and J 6 bases, with 22 bases left between them. This CDR3 comprises 16 residues. Germline V gene data show CDR1 as SEHNR and CDR2 as FQNEAQ (reference sequence). Sequencing libraries for TCR beta were prepared with iRepertoire HTBI primers and Arm-PCR of CDR3 regions. Using its own MiXCR run on the multiplex PCR reads, TCRdb lists one record per CDR3 protein. This sample yields 350,000 to 400,000 distinct CDR3 sequences, of which about 16% are seen a single time; 20% belongs to the top ten. Separately, the same data were catalogued under a study of T cells in Graves' hyperthyroidism and ophthalmopathy. This second study notes: Stable disease denoted Graves' hyperthyroidism without ophthalmopathy progression within 18 months. In patients aged 18 to 65, hyperthyroidism was newly diagnosed, with duration under 2 months. Blood also showed most of the thyroid clonotypes that were expanded above 0.001.

J is TRBJ1-1 and V is TRBV7-9; maybe TRBD1 (6 bases). The receptor was isolated from a young woman with Graves disease. The sequenced sample was peripheral blood mononuclear cells (PBMCs), obtained at new diagnosis, from a patient treated with antithyroid drugs. CDR3 loop: CASSLFQGPLYSEAFF. The CDR3 DNA follows: TGTGCCAGCAGCCTCTTTCAGGGGCCCCTTTATTCTGAAGCTTTCTTT.